This T cell receptor (beta chain) derives from a study of radiotherapy plus CTLA-4 blockade in lung cancer. Study-wide background: The study recorded objective responses in 15% to 20% of patients and disease control in approximately 29%.

As concerns this clone: At one end the junction does not follow the germline gene, possibly because of a read error.

The method was immunoSEQ multiplex PCR; TCRdb's version includes in-frame clones alone and lacks a portion of them. The table lists about 56,000 clones, over 75% of them singletons. Looked up from germline, CDR1 is MDHEN and CDR2 is SYDVKM. The CDR3 loop spans 13 amino acids. The receptor was isolated from a human donor with non-small cell lung cancer who had a complete response to radiotherapy plus ipilimumab. Sequences were derived from peripheral blood, sampled from a patient treated with radiotherapy plus ipilimumab. V usage is TRBV28 and J usage is TRBJ1-2; 8 positions match TRBD1. CDR3 DNA: TGTGCCAGCAGTTTCGAGGACAGGGAAAAGTTCGCCTTC. Its translation is CASSFEDREKFAF.